This record looks at one T cell receptor (beta chain) sequence and its context. This entry belongs to a study of blood T cell repertoires in COVID-19. Authors' methods: The authors estimated nucleated cell counts from reference gene primer amplification. Generated by immunoSEQ multiplex PCR, the TCRdb table keeps only in-frame clones and is missing some. V and J calls plus clone size are reproduced from that table; the DNA served to infer D and trimming. Seen here are 280,000 or so clones, roughly 87% observed once, and the top ten hold 10% to 15%. Germline V gene sequence: CDR1 LNHNV, CDR2 YYDKDF (reference sequence). The length of the CDR3 is 12 residues. Trimming removed 7 bases from V and 3 bases from J, with 6 bases in between.

The receptor was isolated from a human donor in a cohort sampled during active COVID-19. The sequencing sample was made of peripheral blood. V and J are TRBV15 and TRBJ2-2; a possible D gene is TRBD1 (5 bases). For the CDR3, the DNA is TGTGCCACCAAAGGGGACACCGGGGAGCTGTTTTTT. Protein product: CATKGDTGELFF.